This T cell receptor beta chain derives from a study of tumor and adjacent non-tumor tissue in lung cancer. As for the study in general: Aged about 31 to 80 years, patients included more than nine men and five or six women with stage I to III disease. Each sample yielded roughly 4.2 million productive TCRbeta reads on average.

With V trimmed by 7 bases and J by 5 bases, 10 bases remained unmatched. The CDR3 length is 15 residues. Germline V gives CDR1 SGHRS, CDR2 YFSETQ. TCRbeta libraries were built with three rounds of nested PCR, modified from ARM-PCR. A single record per CDR3 protein comes from TCRdb applying MiXCR to the multiplex PCR reads. The data show about 110,000 distinct CDR3 sequences, 60% to 65% seen once. Comments on this clonotype: The antigen is unknown.

The template was RNA from unsorted bulk tissue. The normal lung tissue was taken more than 3 cm from the tumor edge. Study results and limitations: Shorter survival was associated with higher TCR diversity in tumors.

The V and J genes are TRBV5-1 and TRBJ2-2; 8 bases are a match to TRBD1. The sequence was obtained from a man aged 55-75 years with non-small cell lung cancer. Sequencing was done on a sample of distant non-tumor lung tissue. The CDR3, as DNA: TGCGCCAGCGGCCGGACAGGGATTCTTACCGGGGAGCTGTTTTTT. Its protein is CASGRTGILTGELFF. Full variable domain (missing parts from reference TRBV5-1 and TRBJ2-2): KAGVTQTPRYLIKTRGQQVTLSCSPISGHRSVSWYQQTPGQGLQFLFEYFSETQRNKGNFPGRFSGRQFSNSRSEMNVSTLELGDSALYLCASGRTGILTGELFFGEGSRLTVL.